The rows below give T cell receptor beta chains drawn from one sample of a study of metastatic and nonmetastatic thyroid tumors. TCRdb redid the clone calls on the PCR reads using MiXCR. This table has under 20,000 clones, around 17% appearing once. Input material: blood. Receptor source: a male donor with papillary thyroid cancer or a benign thyroid nodule (not recorded which). Some clones in this sample may be carry-over from other donors' samples. Each CDR3 is given with its conserved first and last residue. The order of the fields is J gene, D gene, V gene, clone size, CDR3 DNA, CDR3 protein. A D gene is named only where the DNA matches it firmly. Rows give clone size only sometimes, using once, few, many, or a class for an expanded clone.

j_gene: TRBJ2-3; d_gene: -; v_gene: TRBV6-5; abundance: many; CDR3nt: TGTGCCAGCAGTTACGTTTCGGGAACAGATACGCAGTATTTT; CDR3aa: CASSYVSGTDTQYF
j_gene: TRBJ2-1; d_gene: TRBD2; v_gene: TRBV30; abundance: many; CDR3nt: TGTGCCTGCCAAACCTTCGACGGAAAAGGGACTAGCGGAGAGCAGTTCTTC; CDR3aa: CACQTFDGKGTSGEQFF
j_gene: TRBJ2-7; d_gene: TRBD2; v_gene: TRBV14; abundance: -; CDR3nt: TGTGCCAGCAGTCCCCTTAGTAGCGGGAGTTTGCGCTATCAGTACTTC; CDR3aa: CASSPLSSGSLRYQYF
j_gene: TRBJ1-2; d_gene: TRBD1; v_gene: TRBV2; abundance: many; CDR3nt: TGTGCCAGCAGTGTCAAGGGGGCATATGGCTACACCTTC; CDR3aa: CASSVKGAYGYTF
j_gene: TRBJ1-3; d_gene: -; v_gene: TRBV25-1; abundance: many; CDR3nt: TGTGCCAGCACCTTGGGTGGGAGCTCGGGAAACACCATATATTTT; CDR3aa: CASTLGGSSGNTIYF
j_gene: TRBJ2-7; d_gene: -; v_gene: TRBV7-9; abundance: many; CDR3nt: TGTGCCAGCAGCCTTCCAGGGTCGGACGAGCAGTACTTC; CDR3aa: CASSLPGSDEQYF
j_gene: TRBJ1-2; d_gene: -; v_gene: TRBV28; abundance: many; CDR3nt: TGTGCCAGCAGTCAGCGGGGGTACGGCTACACCTTC; CDR3aa: CASSQRGYGYTF
j_gene: TRBJ1-4; d_gene: -; v_gene: TRBV3-1; abundance: medium-sized; CDR3nt: TGTGCCAGCAGCCAAGTTTGGCAGGGAAATGAAAAACTGTTTTTT; CDR3aa: CASSQVWQGNEKLFF
j_gene: TRBJ2-7; d_gene: TRBD2; v_gene: TRBV6-5; abundance: medium-sized; CDR3nt: TGTGCCAGCAGACTCGGGACAGGTGGAGCGGGAGGGCCTGGCGAGCAGTACTTC; CDR3aa: CASRLGTGGAGGPGEQYF
j_gene: TRBJ1-6; d_gene: -; v_gene: TRBV11-1; abundance: many; CDR3nt: TGTGCCAGCAGCTTAGGTTCATCGGGAATGGATAATTCACCCCTCCACTTT; CDR3aa: CASSLGSSGMDNSPLHF
j_gene: TRBJ1-2; d_gene: -; v_gene: TRBV6-5; abundance: few; CDR3nt: TGTGCCAGCAGTCACACGGGATCTTTTGGCTACACCTTC; CDR3aa: CASSHTGSFGYTF
j_gene: TRBJ1-4; d_gene: -; v_gene: TRBV27; abundance: many; CDR3nt: TGTGCCAGCAGTTACGGGGGGCTCGGAAAACTGTTTTTT; CDR3aa: CASSYGGLGKLFF
j_gene: TRBJ2-7; d_gene: -; v_gene: TRBV28; abundance: -; CDR3nt: TGTGCCATCAGTCCAGAGGAAACGGGTTCCTACGAGCAGTACTTC; CDR3aa: CAISPEETGSYEQYF
j_gene: TRBJ2-1; d_gene: -; v_gene: TRBV9; abundance: many; CDR3nt: TGTGCCAGCAGCGTAGTGGGGGTCTCCTACAATGAGCAGTTCTTC; CDR3aa: CASSVVGVSYNEQFF
j_gene: TRBJ2-1; d_gene: -; v_gene: TRBV15; abundance: many; CDR3nt: TGTGCCACCAGCGCTCCTCCTCCAGCAGGCCCTAACAATGAGCAGTTCTTC; CDR3aa: CATSAPPPAGPNNEQFF
j_gene: TRBJ1-1; d_gene: TRBD1; v_gene: TRBV12-3/TRBV12-4; abundance: many; CDR3nt: TGTGCCAGCAGTATCGGACAGGGAGGCACTGAAGCTTTCTTT; CDR3aa: CASSIGQGGTEAFF
j_gene: TRBJ1-5; d_gene: -; v_gene: TRBV7-2; abundance: many; CDR3nt: TGTGCCAGCAGCAAACCAGGTCTCGGGCAGCCCCAGCATTTT; CDR3aa: CASSKPGLGQPQHF
j_gene: TRBJ2-1; d_gene: TRBD2; v_gene: TRBV6-4; abundance: many; CDR3nt: TGTGCCAGCAGTAAACTAGCGGGATGGGGCAATGAGCAGTTCTTC; CDR3aa: CASSKLAGWGNEQFF
j_gene: TRBJ2-5; d_gene: TRBD2; v_gene: TRBV14; abundance: many; CDR3nt: TGTGCCAGCAGCTTGGGCGGGAGCATCCAAGAGACCCAGTACTTC; CDR3aa: CASSLGGSIQETQYF